Detailed here is one T cell receptor (beta chain). The antigen is not known. Though probably carrying unrecorded immune exposures, donors were nominally healthy at sampling. The CDR3 loop spans 15 amino acids. Germline assignment: CDR1 LNHDA and CDR2 SQIVND (reference sequence). J lost 3 bases, V lost 1 base, and 6 bases had no gene match. The data were taken from a study of cytomegalovirus exposure and HLA in healthy donors. Regarding the study as a whole: Earlier analysis yielded a pattern in which most TCR beta V segments were productive about 90% or about 30% of the time. Associated with HLA alleles at 0.05 false discovery rate in a later analysis were over 15,000 TCR beta sequences. Excluded: some indistinguishable V segments such as TRBV6-2 and TRBV6-3.

Primers: 60 Vbeta forward and 13 Jbeta reverse. Assay: immunoSEQ multiplex PCR; the TCRdb copy retains only in-frame clones and omits some. The data show about 160,000 clones, about three quarters seen once. This clonotype was obtained from a woman aged 25-40 years in good health and CMV-seronegative. The sequenced sample consisted of PBMCs. The chain uses TRBV19 and TRBJ2-7, with 7 nucleotides matching TRBD1. CDR3 in amino acids: CASSIGDSGNYEQYF. The CDR3 DNA follows: TGTGCCAGTAGTATAGGGGACAGTGGAAACTACGAGCAGTACTTC.